The 17 T cell receptor beta chains below come from one sample, sequenced in a study of patients and donors after allogeneic stem cell transplantation. TCRdb itself ran the RT-PCR reads through MiXCR, one entry per CDR3 protein. The table includes about 74,000 distinct CDR3 sequences, less than 30% detected once. Sequencing used blood, either unsorted or a sorted T cell fraction (not recorded which). These receptors came from a human donor who was either an allogeneic HSCT recipient or a stem cell or donor lymphocyte infusion donor (not recorded which). It is not recorded whose cells these are; they may come from a transplant donor.

This clonotype was observed many times. V usage is TRBV20-1 and J usage is TRBJ1-5; maybe TRBD1 (6 bases). Germline V CDR1 and CDR2: DFQATT, SNEGSKA (reference sequence). With 2 bases removed from V and 5 bases from J, the gap between germline ends came to 10 bases. The CDR3 consists of 13 residues. The CDR3 here is CSARRGGDQPQHF. The CDR3, as DNA: TGCAGTGCTAGACGGGGGGGCGATCAGCCCCAGCATTTT.

V gene TRBV27 combines with J gene TRBJ2-2, with 8 bases matching TRBD2. CDR3 length: 14 amino acids. V trimming: 5 bases; J trimming: 5 bases; junction bases outside the gene matches: 4. Per the germline V gene, CDR1 is MNHEY and CDR2 is SMNVEV (reference sequence). The CDR3 region is CASSRVAGTGELFF. In nucleotides, the CDR3 is TGTGCCAGCAGTAGGGTAGCGGGGACCGGGGAGCTGTTTTTT.

There are a few counts of this clonotype. The chain links TRBV12-3 or TRBV12-4 to TRBJ2-7, with D possibly being TRBD1 (6 bases). This CDR3 comprises 14 residues. The V end lost 6 bases, the J end lost 2 bases, and 14 bases lay between the germline ends. The CDR3 is CASSPGQSTYEQYF. DNA for the CDR3: TGTGCCAGCAGCCCGGGACAAAGCACCTACGAGCAGTACTTC.

This clonotype appeared a few times. The rearrangement joins TRBV7-2 to TRBJ2-2; D is unresolved. Trimming left V 5 bases short and J 2 bases short, with 15 bases between. The CDR3 extends over 16 amino acids. CDR1 SGHTA and CDR2 FQGNSA come from the germline V gene. The CDR3 sequence is CASSPRIVFNTGELFF. CDR3 sequence (DNA): TGTGCCAGCAGCCCCCGGATAGTCTTCAACACCGGGGAGCTGTTTTTT.

V is TRBV12-3 or TRBV12-4 and J is TRBJ2-7, with 7 positions matching TRBD2. CDR3 length: 14 amino acids. Trimming took 3 bases from V and 0 from J; bases not matched to a gene: 2. CDR3 nucleotide sequence: TGTGCCAGCAGTTTGGGGGGGATCTCCTACGAGCAGTACTTC. This sequence encodes CASSLGGISYEQYF.

The J gene is TRBJ1-2, the V gene TRBV5-1; 7 bases fit TRBD1. J gave up 0 bases and V 0 bases, and 2 bases lay outside the gene matches. The CDR3 length is 15 residues. Germline values: CDR1 SGHRS, CDR2 YFSETQ. The CDR3 DNA sequence: TGCGCCAGCAGCTTGGTGGACAGGACTAACTATGGCTACACCTTC. The encoded protein is CASSLVDRTNYGYTF. The whole variable domain, remainder taken from reference TRBV5-1 and TRBJ1-2, is KAGVTQTPRYLIKTRGQQVTLSCSPISGHRSVSWYQQTPGQGLQFLFEYFSETQRNKGNFPGRFSGRQFSNSRSEMNVSTLELGDSALYLCASSLVDRTNYGYTFGSGTRLTVV.

V usage is TRBV4-1 and J usage is TRBJ1-6; the match to TRBD1 covers 8 bases. This CDR3 spans 15 amino acids. Losses at the gene ends were 1 base for V and 7 bases for J; bases not matched to a gene: 3. The germline gives CDR1 MGHRA, CDR2 YSYEKL. The CDR3 nucleotides are TGCGCCAGCAGCCAAGTGGACAGGGAGAATTCACCCCTCCACTTT. Protein: CASSQVDRENSPLHF.

The chain recombines TRBV18 with TRBJ2-3, with D tentatively TRBD1 (6 bases). In germline, CDR1 is KGHSH, CDR2 LQKENI. The CDR3 is 16 amino acids. Between the trimmed V and J ends, which lost 0 bases and 1 base, there was a span of 11 bases. The CDR3 sequence: CASSPPPAGGTDTQYF. DNA for the CDR3: TGTGCCAGCTCACCACCGCCGGCAGGGGGCACAGATACGCAGTATTTT.

V usage is TRBV6-1 and J usage is TRBJ2-5; maybe TRBD1 (6 bases). The germline gives CDR1 MNHNS, CDR2 SASEGT. The CDR3 length is 11 residues. The CDR3 spells CATGLAETQYF. The CDR3 bases are TGTGCTACAGGGTTGGCAGAGACCCAGTACTTC.

To note about this clonotype: Sequence at one end of the junction differs from germline and may be a read error. The chain uses TRBV12-3 or TRBV12-4 and TRBJ1-2; D unclear. The CDR3 is made up of 15 amino acids. CDR3 loop: CASTLGIRINYGYTF. Written as DNA, the CDR3 is TGTGCCAGCACTTTAGGTATCAGGATTAACTATGGCTACACCTTC.

The DNA for the CDR3 is TGTGCCAGCAGCTTAATAGGGGCAAGAGCTTTCTTT. Protein: CASSLIGARAFF. This chain connects TRBV7-9 to TRBJ1-1, with D perhaps TRBD1 (5 bases). Germline lookup yields CDR1 SEHNR and CDR2 FQNEAQ (reference sequence). V lost 2 bases and J 10 bases, leaving 11 bases between the germline ends. There are 12 residues in the CDR3.

There are a few counts of this clonotype. The genes are TRBV9 and TRBJ1-2; D possibly corresponds to TRBD1 (6 bases). The CDR3 spans 12 residues. The V gene lost 5 bases and the J gene lost 7 bases, with 12 bases spanning the gap. Per germline, CDR1 SGDLS and CDR2 YYNGEE. The chain's CDR3 is CASRDTGSGYTF. The CDR3 nucleotides are TGTGCCAGCAGGGATACAGGGTCTGGCTACACCTTC.

The J gene is TRBJ2-3, the V gene TRBV2; D is undetermined. V was trimmed by 7 bases and J by 2 bases, leaving 13 bases between them. Looked up from germline, CDR1 is SNHLY and CDR2 is FYNNEI. The CDR3 runs 14 residues. The CDR3 DNA is TGTGCCAGCACTAGTTACGGGCCCACAGATACGCAGTATTTT. Encoded protein: CASTSYGPTDTQYF.

This chain links TRBV5-1 with TRBJ2-5; 12 nucleotides agree with TRBD2. V dropped 4 bases and J dropped 4; count of bases not matched to a gene: 8. The CDR3 runs to 16 residues. Germline V gene lookup returns CDR1 SGHRS and CDR2 YFSETQ. CDR3 DNA sequence: TGCGCCAGCAGCGCTTGGACTAGCGGGGAAATAGAGACCCAGTACTTC. Its translation is CASSAWTSGEIETQYF.

The V and J genes are TRBV7-2 and TRBJ2-2; 7 bases agree with TRBD2. The trim removed 4 bases at V and 0 bases at J, leaving 8 bases unmatched. Per the germline V gene, CDR1 is SGHTA and CDR2 is FQGNSA. This CDR3 has 17 amino acids. The CDR3 DNA reads TGTGCCAGCAGCTCCCGACTAGCCGCCACGAACACCGGGGAGCTGTTTTTT. Encoded protein: CASSSRLAATNTGELFF.

This chain joins TRBV7-2 and TRBJ2-5; weak D call: TRBD2 (5 bases). The CDR3 has 15 amino acids. V shed 6 bases and J shed 5 bases, with 19 bases lying between them. Per germline, CDR1 SGHTA and CDR2 FQGNSA. CDR3 in amino acids: CASRLGAWVGETQYF. CDR3 sequence (DNA): TGTGCCAGCAGATTGGGAGCATGGGTCGGGGAGACCCAGTACTTC.

This clonotype was found a few times. The chain carries TRBV19 and TRBJ1-5; D gene ambiguous. Trimming removed 0 bases from V and 5 bases from J, with 11 bases in between. Per germline, CDR1 LNHDA and CDR2 SQIVND (reference sequence). The CDR3 consists of 15 residues. CDR3 amino acids: CASSIEEQSYQPQHF. The CDR3 DNA follows: TGTGCCAGTAGTATAGAAGAACAGTCCTATCAGCCCCAGCATTTT.